The 26 T cell receptor beta chains below were found in one sample sequenced in a study of T cell clones after liver transplantation. Using immunoSEQ multiplex PCR, the repertoire was profiled, and TCRdb retains in-frame clones only, with some absent. The sample has approximately 68,000 clones; 80% are singletons. Sequenced here: CD4+ T cells from blood, sampled before liver transplant. The receptors come from a human donor who received a liver transplant.

CDR3 DNA: TGCGCCAGCAGCCCCCGGGTCCTCAAAAATGAAAAACTGTTTTTT. Translation gives CASSPRVLKNEKLFF. V usage is TRBV4-1 and J usage is TRBJ1-4; D not resolved. The length of the CDR3 is 15 residues. The V gene's germline CDR1 is MGHRA and CDR2 YSYEKL. Trimming pared 4 bases from V and 5 bases from J, leaving 14 bases between.

The CDR3: CASRPGQGFTEAFF. As DNA, the CDR3 is TGTGCCAGCAGGCCGGGACAGGGCTTCACTGAAGCTTTCTTT. The chain recombines TRBV28 with TRBJ1-1; 9 bases line up with TRBD1. V lost 6 bases and J lost 4; bases outside the gene matches: 6. CDR1 is MDHEN and CDR2 is SYDVKM in the germline V gene. The CDR3 is 14 amino acids.

The chain combines TRBV29-1 with TRBJ1-3; TRBD1 aligns across 8 bases. J lost 0 bases, V lost 2 bases, and 9 bases had no gene match. Looked up from germline, CDR1 is SQVTM and CDR2 is ANQGSEA. The CDR3 sequence is 17 residues long. CDR3 in amino acids: CSVEKQGQGASGNTIYF. In DNA, the CDR3 is TGCAGCGTTGAAAAACAAGGACAGGGAGCCTCTGGAAACACCATATATTTT.

This chain links TRBV30 with TRBJ1-3; D might be TRBD1 (6 bases). The CDR3 loop spans 14 amino acids. Deletions cut 3 bases from V and 3 bases from J, with 12 bases between. Germline lookup yields CDR1 GTSNPN and CDR2 SVGIG (reference sequence). The CDR3 bases are TGTGCCTGGAGGAGGACAGTTAGTGGAAACACCATATATTTT. Protein: CAWRRTVSGNTIYF.

This chain links TRBV20-1 with TRBJ2-1; D gene ambiguous. Germline V gene sequence: CDR1 DFQATT, CDR2 SNEGSKA (reference sequence). This CDR3 is built from 11 residues. V gave up 3 bases and J gave up 7 bases, with 7 bases separating them. In DNA form, the CDR3 reads TGCAGTGCTAGGGCTAGGAATGAGCAGTTCTTC. This codes for CSARARNEQFF.

V usage is TRBV28 and J usage is TRBJ2-3; no reliable D call. Trimming removed 4 bases at V and 3 bases at J, with 17 bases between. Germline V gene lookup returns CDR1 MDHEN and CDR2 SYDVKM. The CDR3 sequence is 16 residues long. As DNA, the CDR3 is TGTGCCAGCAGTTCCCGCGCGCCTACCCTTACAGATACGCAGTATTTT. Protein product: CASSSRAPTLTDTQYF.

This clone has just one count. The chain carries TRBV18 and TRBJ2-5; tentatively, D is TRBD1 (6 bases). V was pared by 6 bases and J by 2 bases, with 13 bases between. The CDR3 runs 14 residues. Per the germline V gene, CDR1 is KGHSH and CDR2 is LQKENI. CDR3 protein: CASSQGLGQETQYF. The CDR3 bases are TGTGCCAGCTCTCAGGGGTTGGGGCAAGAGACCCAGTACTTC.

The chain recombines TRBV28 with TRBJ1-4; perhaps TRBD1 as D (6 bases). CDR1 is MDHEN, CDR2 SYDVKM, per germline. CDR3 size: 14 residues. The V and J ends lost 9 bases and 4 bases respectively, with 15 bases between them. CDR3 sequence (DNA): TGTGCCAGTGCCTTAGGGGGAGTTAATGAAAAACTGTTTTTT. Translating it yields CASALGGVNEKLFF.

CDR3 sequence (DNA): TGTGCCAGCAGCTTAGGTTTGGGTGAGCAGTTCTTC. This gives the protein CASSLGLGEQFF. The chain uses TRBV11-2 and TRBJ2-1; D is unresolved. Germline V lookup: CDR1 SGHAT, CDR2 FQNNGV. The CDR3 has 12 residues. V was clipped by 1 base and J by 9 bases, with 7 bases between them.

J is TRBJ1-1 and V is TRBV7-3, with 8 bases lining up with TRBD1. This CDR3 contains 16 residues. V lost 6 bases to trimming and J lost 3 bases; unmatched junction nucleotides: 12. Germline V lookup: CDR1 SGHTA, CDR2 FQGTGA. CDR3 residues: CASSLHGQGRYTEAFF. The CDR3 bases are TGTGCCAGCAGTCTACACGGACAGGGCAGGTACACTGAAGCTTTCTTT.

V gene TRBV19 combines with J gene TRBJ2-3, with 8 bases lining up with TRBD2. The J segment lost 3 bases and the V segment lost 9 bases, leaving 20 bases of the junction unmatched. This CDR3 region has 18 residues. The germline gives CDR1 LNHDA, CDR2 SQIVND (reference sequence). The CDR3 DNA follows: TGTGCCAGCTCCCCTAGTGCCGGCGGGAGGTTAGCAACAGATACGCAGTATTTT. Its translation is CASSPSAGGRLATDTQYF.

In DNA form, the CDR3 reads TGCGCCAGCAGCCCGGGACAGGCCTCGGGGAACACCATATATTTT. Its translation is CASSPGQASGNTIYF. This chain uses TRBV4-1 with TRBJ1-3, with 8 bases fitting TRBD1. V trimming: 4 bases; J trimming: 7 bases; junction bases outside the gene matches: 9. This CDR3 spans 15 amino acids. CDR1 MGHRA and CDR2 YSYEKL come from the germline V gene.

The chain links TRBV5-4 to TRBJ2-2; 7 bases match TRBD2. CDR1 is SGHNT, CDR2 YYREEE, per germline (reference sequence). This CDR3 is built from 15 residues. Unmatched junction bases numbered 12, after V lost 7 bases and J lost 6 bases. CDR3 DNA: TGTGCCAGCCGACTGAGTCCGCTAGCGGCCGGGGAGCTGTTTTTT. It codes for CASRLSPLAAGELFF.

Details on this clone: This sample also contains other DNA sequences that code for the same CDR3. The V call is TRBV2, the J call TRBJ1-4; 8 nucleotides align to TRBD1. Germline V gives CDR1 SNHLY, CDR2 FYNNEI. The CDR3 length is 15 residues. V was clipped by 5 bases and J by 6 bases; unmatched bases: 8. CDR3 nucleotide sequence: TGTGCCAGCAGTCGGGACAGGAGACGAGATGAAAAACTGTTTTTT. It translates to CASSRDRRRDEKLFF.

The chain combines TRBV18 with TRBJ1-2; 7 nucleotides agree with TRBD1. There are 15 residues in the CDR3. Germline assignment: CDR1 KGHSH and CDR2 LQKENI. Trimming took 6 bases from V and 5 from J; bases not matched to a gene: 12. The CDR3 DNA is TGTGCCAGCTCCCTACAGGACAGGAACCAATATGGCTACACCTTC. Amino acid sequence: CASSLQDRNQYGYTF.

The table lists this clone with a count of one. The rearrangement uses TRBV7-3 and TRBJ2-7; weak D call: TRBD2 (6 bases). CDR3 size: 14 residues. Germline V gene data show CDR1 as SGHTA and CDR2 as FQGTGA. Trimming took off 2 bases at V and 2 bases at J, with 10 bases between the two ends. CDR3 region: CASSLSAGPYEQYF. Here the CDR3 DNA reads TGTGCCAGCAGCTTATCAGCGGGTCCCTACGAGCAGTACTTC.

This sequence joins TRBV4-1 and TRBJ1-4; no definite D call. The CDR3 runs 18 residues. V lost 2 bases and J lost 5, with 21 bases in between. In germline, CDR1 is MGHRA, CDR2 YSYEKL. The CDR3 region has the DNA TGCGCCAGCAGCCAATTTCGGCCAGTGAAGGACCTGAATGAAAAACTGTTTTTT. Protein: CASSQFRPVKDLNEKLFF.

V usage is TRBV28 and J usage is TRBJ2-7, with a tentative D call TRBD2 (6 bases). The ends were cut back, 5 bases at V and 5 bases at J, with 16 bases in the middle. There are 14 residues in the CDR3. Germline CDR1 and CDR2: MDHEN and SYDVKM. The DNA for the CDR3 is TGTGCCAGCAGTATATTGCCTAGCGCAAACGAGCAGTACTTC. Encoded protein: CASSILPSANEQYF. The full variable domain, completed using reference TRBV28 and TRBJ2-7, is DVKVTQSSRYLVKRTGEKVFLECVQDMDHENMFWYRQDPGLGLRLIYFSYDVKMKEKGDIPEGYSVSREKKERFSLILESASTNQTSMYLCASSILPSANEQYFGPGTRLTVT.

The chain employs TRBV28 and TRBJ2-3; the D gene is possibly TRBD1 (6 bases). The V gene lost 7 bases and the J gene lost 0 bases, with 14 bases spanning the gap. The CDR3 covers 15 residues. Germline values: CDR1 MDHEN, CDR2 SYDVKM. The DNA of the CDR3 is TGTGCCAGCACCTCCGGGACACCTAGCACAGATACGCAGTATTTT. Its protein product is CASTSGTPSTDTQYF.

The chain has TRBV7-8 and TRBJ1-5, with D uncertain. The CDR3 runs 13 residues. V lost 5 bases, J lost 0 bases, and 5 bases lay in between. Germline V gene data show CDR1 as SGHVS and CDR2 as FQNEAQ. The CDR3 reads CASSQDSNQPQHF. CDR3 DNA: TGTGCCAGCAGCCAAGATAGCAATCAGCCCCAGCATTTT.

Details on this clone: Other DNA sequences of this sample code for an identical CDR3. The chain carries TRBV11-2 and TRBJ2-5; D not certain. The CDR3 extends over 12 amino acids. V dropped 1 base and J dropped 4 bases, with 4 bases sitting between them. Germline V gene lookup returns CDR1 SGHAT and CDR2 FQNNGV. The CDR3 protein is CASSLGRETQYF. The CDR3 nucleotides read TGTGCCAGCAGCTTAGGTAGAGAGACCCAGTACTTC.

On this clone itself: This sample includes further DNA sequences coding for the same CDR3. This sequence joins TRBV5-1 and TRBJ2-7; perhaps TRBD1 as D (6 bases). Trimming pared 0 bases from V and 4 bases from J, leaving 8 bases between. The CDR3 covers 13 residues. Germline V lookup: CDR1 SGHRS, CDR2 YFSETQ. CDR3 residues: CASSLGTVYEQYF. CDR3 bases: TGCGCCAGCAGCTTGGGGACAGTTTACGAGCAGTACTTC. Variable domain in full (rest from reference TRBV5-1 and TRBJ2-7): KAGVTQTPRYLIKTRGQQVTLSCSPISGHRSVSWYQQTPGQGLQFLFEYFSETQRNKGNFPGRFSGRQFSNSRSEMNVSTLELGDSALYLCASSLGTVYEQYFGPGTRLTVT.

CDR3 DNA: TGTGCCAGCAGGCCTTCAGGGGGCACCTATGGCTACACCTTC. Its protein is CASRPSGGTYGYTF. V is TRBV28 and J is TRBJ1-2; TRBD1 aligns across 8 bases. This CDR3 is built from 14 residues. J lost 4 bases, V lost 6 bases, and 7 bases had no gene match. Germline V lookup: CDR1 MDHEN, CDR2 SYDVKM.

The sample holds a few counts of this clone. V usage is TRBV18 and J usage is TRBJ2-1; D perhaps matches TRBD1 (7 bases). CDR1 and CDR2 from the germline V gene are KGHSH and LQKENI. The CDR3 sequence is 17 residues long. The V end was cut by 0 bases, the J end by 4 bases, with 16 bases between. The CDR3, as DNA: TGTGCCAGCTCACCACCCAGCGGGTCCAGGGGGTACAATGAGCAGTTCTTC. It translates to CASSPPSGSRGYNEQFF.

This chain uses TRBV2 with TRBJ2-7; TRBD2 matches at 9 bases. Trimming cost V 8 bases and J 4 bases; bases outside gene matches: 9. The CDR3 runs to 14 residues. From germline, CDR1 is SNHLY and CDR2 FYNNEI. For the CDR3, the DNA is TGTGCCAGCGTTAGCGGGAGATCCCCTTACGAGCAGTACTTC. It is translated as CASVSGRSPYEQYF.

This chain links TRBV5-1 with TRBJ2-6; TRBD1 might be the D (6 bases). V was pared by 7 bases and J by 0 bases, with 14 bases between. CDR1 SGHRS and CDR2 YFSETQ come from the germline V gene. CDR3 length: 16 amino acids. DNA for the CDR3: TGCGCCAGCGCCTTGACAGGTTCCTCTGGGGCCAACGTCCTGACTTTC. Protein: CASALTGSSGANVLTF. The variable domain in full, with the rest retrieved from reference TRBV5-1 and TRBJ2-6, is KAGVTQTPRYLIKTRGQQVTLSCSPISGHRSVSWYQQTPGQGLQFLFEYFSETQRNKGNFPGRFSGRQFSNSRSEMNVSTLELGDSALYLCASALTGSSGANVLTFGAGSRLTVL.